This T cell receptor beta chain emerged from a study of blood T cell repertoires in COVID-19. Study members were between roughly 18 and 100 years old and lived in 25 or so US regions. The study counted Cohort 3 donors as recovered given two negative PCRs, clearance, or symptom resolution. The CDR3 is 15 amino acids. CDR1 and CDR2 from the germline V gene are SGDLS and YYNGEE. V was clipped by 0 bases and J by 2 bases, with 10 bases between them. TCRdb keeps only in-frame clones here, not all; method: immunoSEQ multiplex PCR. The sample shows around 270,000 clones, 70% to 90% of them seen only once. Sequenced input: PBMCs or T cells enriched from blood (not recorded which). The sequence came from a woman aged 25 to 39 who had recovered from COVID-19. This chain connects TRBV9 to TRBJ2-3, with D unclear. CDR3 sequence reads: CASSVVPQHTDTQYF. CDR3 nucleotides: TGTGCCAGCAGCGTAGTTCCACAGCACACAGATACGCAGTATTTT.